The 32 T cell receptor beta chains in this list originate from one sample, sequenced in a study of control samples from healthy donors and cancer patients. This table comes from immunoSEQ multiplex PCR, and its TCRdb copy is limited to in-frame clones, with some not included. The repertoire includes 100,000 to 150,000 clones, 80% to 95% of them detected once, and approximately 0.58% sits in the top ten. Sequenced: PBMCs. Source of these receptors: a man aged 80 or over with head and neck cancer.

This clone has only one observation. This specimen includes other DNA sequences encoding the same CDR3. The V call is TRBV21-1, the J call TRBJ2-7; the table gives TRBD1 as D, unverified against the DNA. TRBV21-1 is classified as a pseudogene. CDR3 length: 17 residues. CDR3 DNA sequence: TGTGCCAGCAGCAGGGACAGGGGAGGGCTACGGCCCTACGAGCAGTACTTC. Translation gives CASSRDRGGLRPYEQYF.

This chain uses TRBV27 with TRBJ1-2; 7 bases fit TRBD1. The CDR3 length is 14 residues. With V trimmed by 6 bases and J by 3 bases, 7 bases remained unmatched. From germline, CDR1 is MNHEY and CDR2 SMNVEV (reference sequence). This CDR3 is CASRPSGGDYGYTF. CDR3 coding DNA: TGTGCCAGCAGACCCTCAGGGGGAGACTATGGCTACACCTTC.

The chain has TRBV19 and TRBJ1-3, with 7 positions matching TRBD1. The CDR3 is 17 amino acids. Trimming removed 0 bases from V and 0 bases from J; junction bases left unmatched: 5. CDR1 LNHDA and CDR2 SQIVND come from the germline V gene (reference sequence). The DNA for the CDR3 is TGTGCCAGTAGTATAGAGTGGGACAGCGTCTCTGGAAACACCATATATTTT. It specifies CASSIEWDSVSGNTIYF.

This sequence joins TRBV10-2 and TRBJ2-1; D tentatively reads TRBD1 or TRBD2 (7 bases each). This CDR3 spans 13 amino acids. Germline V CDR1 and CDR2: WSHSY, SAAADI. Trimming stripped 2 bases from V and 8 bases from J, with 10 bases between. CDR3 protein: CASSEQGGHEQFF. The CDR3 region has the DNA TGCGCCAGCAGTGAGCAGGGGGGGCATGAGCAGTTCTTC.

This clone was seen only once. The junction departs from the called germline gene at one end, perhaps through a read error. This sample also contains other DNA sequences that code for the same CDR3. The chain combines TRBV7-9 with TRBJ1-1; TRBD1 might be the D (5 bases). The CDR3 contains 13 residues. CDR1 SEHNR and CDR2 FQNEAQ come from the germline V gene (reference sequence). The CDR3 protein is CASSQGRNTEAFF. CDR3 coding DNA: TGTGCCAGCAGCCAGGGACGGAACACTGAAGCCTTCTTT.

V usage is TRBV5-1 and J usage is TRBJ2-5; 8 nucleotides match TRBD2. The CDR3 is made up of 15 amino acids. The junction had 7 bases not matched to a gene; V was cut back by 4 bases and J by 2 bases. Germline values: CDR1 SGHRS, CDR2 YFSETQ. CDR3 sequence: CASSPGLVSQETQYF. In nucleotides, the CDR3 is TGCGCCAGCAGCCCGGGACTAGTCTCGCAAGAGACCCAGTACTTC.

This clone was recorded only once. The chain couples TRBV10-3 to TRBJ1-1; 7 bases are shared with TRBD1. The germline V gene encodes CDR1 ENHRY and CDR2 SYGVKD. This CDR3 contains 14 residues. With 3 bases clipped from V and 4 bases from J, the junction kept 5 bases outside the gene matches. The CDR3 spells CAISDPTGATEAFF. The CDR3 DNA reads as TGTGCCATCAGTGACCCCACAGGGGCCACTGAAGCTTTCTTT.

V and J are TRBV11-3 and TRBJ2-1; 11 bases are shared with TRBD2. The germline V gene encodes CDR1 SGHNT and CDR2 YENEEA. This CDR3 comprises 16 residues. With V trimmed by 5 bases and J by 8 bases, 11 bases remained unmatched. The CDR3 DNA follows: TGTGCCAGCAGCCGACTTAGCGGGAGGGCCCGGCATGAGCAGTTCTTC. This sequence encodes CASSRLSGRARHEQFF. The whole variable domain, remainder taken from reference TRBV11-3 and TRBJ2-1, is EAGVVQSPRYKIIEKKQPVAFWCNPISGHNTLYWYLQNLGQGPELLIRYENEEAVDDSQLPKDRFSAERLKGVDSTLKIQPAELGDSAVYLCASSRLSGRARHEQFFGPGTRLTVL.

The chain recombines TRBV2 with TRBJ1-2, with no clear D. The germline V gene encodes CDR1 SNHLY and CDR2 FYNNEI. V dropped 3 bases and J dropped 6 bases, with 17 bases sitting between them. The length of the CDR3 is 15 residues. The CDR3 here is CASSDEGLERHGYTF. The DNA for the CDR3 is TGTGCCAGCAGTGATGAGGGTTTGGAGCGGCATGGCTACACCTTC.

The rearrangement joins TRBV4-1 to TRBJ2-5, with D uncertain. The V gene's germline CDR1 is MGHRA and CDR2 YSYEKL. The CDR3 totals 15 residues. V gave up 1 base and J gave up 1 base, with 10 bases separating them. CDR3 loop: CASSQALRVQETQYF. The CDR3 DNA sequence: TGCGCCAGCAGCCAAGCCCTACGGGTCCAAGAGACCCAGTACTTC.

The J gene is TRBJ2-3, the V gene TRBV25-1; D is undetermined. V was clipped by 6 bases and J by 2 bases, with 15 bases between them. CDR1 and CDR2 from the germline V gene are MGHDK and SYGVNS. This CDR3 is built from 15 residues. The CDR3 DNA is TGTGCCAGCAGAGCTCGTGGGGTTGACACAGATACGCAGTATTTT. It yields the protein CASRARGVDTDTQYF.

The chain is built from TRBV6-2 or TRBV6-3 and TRBJ2-7; D is undetermined. Between the trimmed V and J ends, which lost 0 bases and 3 bases, there was a span of 9 bases. CDR1 and CDR2 from the germline V gene are MNHEY and SVGEGT. CDR3 length: 14 amino acids. The CDR3 loop is CASSYSGRNYEQYF. The CDR3 coding sequence is TGTGCCAGCAGTTACTCAGGACGGAACTACGAGCAGTACTTC.

V usage is TRBV11-2 and J usage is TRBJ1-1; no clear D gene. V lost 3 bases and J 7 bases, leaving 18 bases between the germline ends. This CDR3 has 15 residues. Germline CDR1 reads SGHAT; CDR2 reads FQNNGV. CDR3: CASSFGGRWTGEAFF. In DNA, the CDR3 is TGTGCCAGCAGCTTTGGCGGCAGGTGGACGGGTGAAGCTTTCTTT.

The CDR3 DNA follows: TGTGCCAGCAGAAAAAAATCGCGAGGGGACAGCACAGATACGCAGTATTTT. This translates into CASRKKSRGDSTDTQYF. The chain links TRBV13 to TRBJ2-3; either TRBD1 or TRBD2 may fit D (5 bases each). Germline V gene lookup returns CDR1 PRHDT and CDR2 FYEKMQ (reference sequence). Trimming took 6 bases from V and 0 from J, leaving 19 bases between them. The length of the CDR3 is 17 residues.

The chain is built from TRBV19 and TRBJ1-5; the D gene is possibly TRBD1 (5 bases). CDR1 LNHDA and CDR2 SQIVND come from the germline V gene (reference sequence). Trimming removed 5 bases from V and 4 bases from J, with 15 bases in between. The CDR3 runs to 15 residues. The CDR3 DNA follows: TGTGCCAGTAGTGACACCGGGACCGTTAATCAGCCCCAGCATTTT. It specifies CASSDTGTVNQPQHF.

The genes are TRBV27 and TRBJ1-5, with 8 bases identical to TRBD1. The germline CDR1 and CDR2 sequences are MNHEY and SMNVEV (reference sequence). This CDR3 is 17 amino acids long. V gave up 7 bases and J gave up 6 bases; unmatched junction bases: 17. CDR3 sequence: CASTSLAGQGATQPQHF. CDR3 DNA: TGTGCCAGCACCTCCTTGGCGGGTCAGGGGGCGACTCAGCCCCAGCATTTT.

This chain connects TRBV9 to TRBJ1-2, with D uncertain. The germline V gene has CDR1 SGDLS and CDR2 YYNGEE. The CDR3 length is 12 residues. The V and J ends lost 5 bases and 8 bases respectively, with 13 bases between them. The chain's CDR3 is CASRAPGDGYTF. CDR3 DNA sequence: TGTGCCAGCAGGGCTCCGGGAGACGGCTACACCTTC.

The J gene is TRBJ2-2, the V gene TRBV6-1; no clear D. The CDR3 spans 17 residues. V lost 0 bases and J 0 bases, leaving 11 bases between the germline ends. CDR1 and CDR2 (germline): MNHNS, SASEGT. CDR3 DNA: TGTGCCAGCAGTGAAGCGTGGGGAACCTCGAACACCGGGGAGCTGTTTTTT. The encoded protein is CASSEAWGTSNTGELFF.

The chain combines TRBV9 with TRBJ1-2, with D perhaps matching TRBD1 (6 bases). V gave up 3 bases and J gave up 4 bases, with 13 bases separating them. The germline CDR1 and CDR2 sequences are SGDLS and YYNGEE. The CDR3 loop spans 14 amino acids. CDR3 amino acids: CASSGVRGGYGYTF. In DNA, the CDR3 is TGTGCCAGCAGCGGAGTCAGGGGTGGCTATGGCTACACCTTC.

The chain links TRBV19 to TRBJ2-3; the D gene is possibly TRBD2 (7 bases). V lost 3 bases and J 0 bases, leaving 16 bases between the germline ends. Germline V lookup: CDR1 LNHDA, CDR2 SQIVND (reference sequence). The CDR3 loop spans 17 amino acids. DNA for the CDR3: TGTGCCAGTAGTATGAGAGGGGGGGGGCCAAGCACAGATACGCAGTATTTT. The encoded protein is CASSMRGGGPSTDTQYF.

In nucleotides, the CDR3 is TGTGCCAGCTCACCGGGACAGGTGGGTTACGAGCAGTACTTC. Amino acids: CASSPGQVGYEQYF. The chain has TRBV18 and TRBJ2-7; 8 nucleotides match TRBD1. The CDR3 contains 14 residues. Looked up from germline, CDR1 is KGHSH and CDR2 is LQKENI. V was clipped by 3 bases and J by 4 bases; unmatched bases: 5.

The chain employs TRBV4-2 and TRBJ2-1, with 9 bases aligning to TRBD2. The CDR3 totals 16 residues. V shed 4 bases and J 0 bases; nucleotides not matched to a gene: 4. Germline V CDR1 and CDR2: LGHNA, YNFKEQ. Here the CDR3 DNA reads TGTGCCAGCAGCCGCGTAGCGGGGGTCTCCTACAATGAGCAGTTCTTC. It encodes CASSRVAGVSYNEQFF.

The gene calls are TRBV7-2 and TRBJ1-1, with TRBD1 matching 12 bases. J was trimmed by 3 bases and V by 6 bases; bases with no gene match: 5. The length of the CDR3 is 15 residues. Germline CDR1 is SGHTA and CDR2 is FQGNSA. CDR3 amino acids: CASSRDRGRYTEAFF. The CDR3 region has the DNA TGTGCCAGCAGTAGGGACAGGGGGCGATACACTGAAGCTTTCTTT.

The chain carries TRBV5-8 and TRBJ1-5; the match to TRBD1 covers 10 bases. V dropped 4 bases and J dropped 6; count of bases not matched to a gene: 7. The germline gives CDR1 SGHTS, CDR2 YDEGEE. The CDR3 is made up of 15 amino acids. The CDR3 loop is CASSPGTGVAQPQHF. In DNA, the CDR3 is TGTGCCAGCAGCCCTGGGACAGGGGTCGCTCAGCCCCAGCATTTT.

The J gene is TRBJ1-3, the V gene TRBV3-1 (or the pseudogene TRBV3-2); TRBD1 aligns across 7 bases. CDR3 length equals 15 residues. V was clipped by 7 bases and J by 0 bases; unmatched bases: 6. The germline V gene has CDR1 LGHDT and CDR2 YNNKEL (reference sequence). The CDR3 sequence: CASNKQGLSGNTIYF. As DNA, the CDR3 is TGTGCCAGCAATAAACAGGGGCTCTCTGGAAACACCATATATTTT.

This chain links TRBV5-4 with TRBJ1-3; D remains ambiguous. V gave up 4 bases and J gave up 4 bases, with 18 bases separating them. The germline gives CDR1 SGHNT, CDR2 YYREEE (reference sequence). The CDR3 runs to 16 residues. For the CDR3, the DNA is TGTGCCAGCAGCCCGGACCCAAAGGGCACAGGAAACACCATATATTTT. Amino acids: CASSPDPKGTGNTIYF.

This chain connects TRBV5-1 to TRBJ2-5; maybe TRBD1 (5 bases). Germline CDR1 reads SGHRS; CDR2 reads YFSETQ. V lost 4 bases and J lost 5, with 12 bases in between. The CDR3 loop spans 13 amino acids. In DNA, the CDR3 is TGCGCCAGCAGCAGTAGGGGTGGGGAGACCCAGTACTTC. This encodes CASSSRGGETQYF.

V gene TRBV5-1 combines with J gene TRBJ1-1, with 8 bases aligning to TRBD1. Germline V gene data show CDR1 as SGHRS and CDR2 as YFSETQ. The length of the CDR3 is 13 residues. The V and J ends lost 2 bases and 6 bases, in that order; junction bases with no gene match: 3. The CDR3 nucleotides are TGCGCCAGCAGCTTTGACAGGGGAGCTGAAGCTTTCTTT. It codes for CASSFDRGAEAFF.

The gene calls are TRBV15 and TRBJ1-2; D gene uncertain. Deletions cut 1 base from V and 8 bases from J, with 11 bases between. The germline V gene encodes CDR1 LNHNV and CDR2 YYDKDF (reference sequence). The CDR3 is 13 residues long. CDR3: CATSRVTSVGYTF. CDR3 in DNA: TGTGCCACCAGCAGAGTGACCTCTGTAGGCTACACCTTC.

The chain combines TRBV9 with TRBJ1-3; no firm D call. Germline V CDR1 and CDR2: SGDLS, YYNGEE. The CDR3 extends over 16 amino acids. V was cut by 3 bases and J by 0 bases, with 13 bases left in between. Written as DNA, the CDR3 is TGTGCCAGCAGCGCCGGTACGTGGTCCTCTGGAAACACCATATATTTT. Protein sequence: CASSAGTWSSGNTIYF.

The chain employs TRBV11-2 and TRBJ1-1; D remains unclear. The germline V and J ends were trimmed by 3 bases and 1 base, with 9 bases remaining between them. This CDR3 spans 14 amino acids. Germline lookup yields CDR1 SGHAT and CDR2 FQNNGV. The CDR3 is CASSFSTANTEAFF. In nucleotides, the CDR3 is TGTGCCAGCAGCTTCAGCACGGCGAACACTGAAGCTTTCTTT.

The chain couples TRBV4-1 to TRBJ2-1; 14 nucleotides match TRBD2. The CDR3 consists of 15 residues. Germline V lookup: CDR1 MGHRA, CDR2 YSYEKL. Germline trimming cut 4 bases from V and 7 bases from J; bases unmatched to any gene: 3. For the CDR3, the DNA is TGCGCCAGCAGCCCGGGACTAGCGGGAGAAAATGAGCAGTTCTTC. Its translation: CASSPGLAGENEQFF.